The following is a T cell receptor (beta chain) sequence with its context. The antigen remains unidentified. This sample was included in a study of vaccination effects on CD4 cells after COVID-19. Clones were sequenced by immunoSEQ multiplex PCR, and TCRdb holds only the in-frame ones, with some missing. The data contain some 77,000 clones, approximately 79% of them singletons. Peptide-pool stimulation followed by sequencing identified expanded antigen-specific CD4+ clonotypes in the ViraFEST assay. Subsequent to about 10 days of culture, CD4+ T cells were isolated. Vaccine recipients lacked prior SARS-CoV-2 infection and had negative nucleocapsid antibodies. Germline V CDR1 and CDR2: KGHSH, LQKENI. This CDR3 is 13 amino acids long. Trimming removed 2 bases at V and 1 base at J, with 5 bases between.

This rearrangement joins TRBV18 to TRBJ1-1; D is undetermined. Sequenced material: CD4+ T cells from PBMCs cultured with HCoV-OC43 spike peptides, taken before COVID-19 vaccination. The subset is: HCoV-OC43 spike overlapping peptide pool stimulation. The receptor's source is a human donor who received a COVID-19 vaccine. DNA for the CDR3: TGTGCCAGCTCACCATCAGGGAACACTGAAGCTTTCTTT. This gives the protein CASSPSGNTEAFF. Full variable domain (rest looked up from reference TRBV18 and TRBJ1-1): NAGVMQNPRHLVRRRGQEARLRCSPMKGHSHVYWYRQLPEEGLKFMVYLQKENIIDESGMPKERFSAEFPKEGPSILRIQQVVRGDSAAYFCASSPSGNTEAFFGQGTRLTVV.